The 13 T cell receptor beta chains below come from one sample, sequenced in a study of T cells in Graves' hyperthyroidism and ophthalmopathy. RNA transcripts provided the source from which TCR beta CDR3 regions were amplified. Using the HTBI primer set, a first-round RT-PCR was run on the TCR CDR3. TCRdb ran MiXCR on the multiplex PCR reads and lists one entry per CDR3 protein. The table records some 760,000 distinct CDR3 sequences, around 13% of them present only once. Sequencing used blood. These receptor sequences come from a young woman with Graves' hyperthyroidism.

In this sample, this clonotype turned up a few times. The CDR3 DNA reads TGTGCCAGCAGCTTACAAGGGGCTGGATCCGGAGATACGCAGTATTTT. As protein: CASSLQGAGSGDTQYF. The V gene is TRBV7-9, the J gene TRBJ2-3; TRBD1 is a possible D gene (5 bases). The germline V gene encodes CDR1 SEHNR and CDR2 FQNEAQ (reference sequence). V was cut by 2 bases and J by 5 bases, with 17 bases left in between. The CDR3 consists of 16 residues.

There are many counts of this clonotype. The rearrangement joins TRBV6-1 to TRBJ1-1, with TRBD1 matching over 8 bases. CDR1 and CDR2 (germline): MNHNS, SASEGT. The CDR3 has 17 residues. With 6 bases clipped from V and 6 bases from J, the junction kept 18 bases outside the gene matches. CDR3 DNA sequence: TGTGCCAGCAGCCCCGGACAGGGAGGGTACCAAACCGCTGAAGCTTTCTTT. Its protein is CASSPGQGGYQTAEAFF.

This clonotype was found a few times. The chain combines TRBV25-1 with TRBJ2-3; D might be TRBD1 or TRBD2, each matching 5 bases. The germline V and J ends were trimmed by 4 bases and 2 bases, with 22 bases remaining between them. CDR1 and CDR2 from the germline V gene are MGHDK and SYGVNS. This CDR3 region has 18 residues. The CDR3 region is CASSVLLRDVPHTDTQYF. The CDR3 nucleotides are TGTGCCAGCAGTGTTCTGCTCCGGGACGTGCCCCACACAGATACGCAGTATTTT.

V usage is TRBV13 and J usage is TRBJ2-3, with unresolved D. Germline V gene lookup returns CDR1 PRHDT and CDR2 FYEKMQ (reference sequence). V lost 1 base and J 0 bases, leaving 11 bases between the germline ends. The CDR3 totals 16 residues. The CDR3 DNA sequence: TGTGCCAGCAGCTTAGTCGCCAGAGAGAGCACAGATACGCAGTATTTT. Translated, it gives CASSLVARESTDTQYF.

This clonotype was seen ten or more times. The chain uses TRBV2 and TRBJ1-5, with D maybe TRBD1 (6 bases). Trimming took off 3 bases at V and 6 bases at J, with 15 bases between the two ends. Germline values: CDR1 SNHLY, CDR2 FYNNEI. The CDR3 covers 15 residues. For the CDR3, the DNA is TGTGCCAGCAGTGAGAGGAGGGGGGCGGGTCAGCCCCAGCATTTT. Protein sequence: CASSERRGAGQPQHF. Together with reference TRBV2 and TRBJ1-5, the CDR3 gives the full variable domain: EPEVTQTPSHQVTQMGQEVILRCVPISNHLYFYWYRQILGQKVEFLVSFYNNEISEKSEIFDDQFSVERPDGSNFTLKIRSTKLEDSAMYFCASSERRGAGQPQHFGDGTRLSIL.

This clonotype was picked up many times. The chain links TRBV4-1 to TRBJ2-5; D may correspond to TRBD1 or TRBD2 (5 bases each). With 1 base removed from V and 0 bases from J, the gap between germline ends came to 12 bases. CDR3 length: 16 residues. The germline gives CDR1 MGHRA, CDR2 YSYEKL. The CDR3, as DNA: TGCGCCAGCAGCCAAGGTCGGGGCCTGTACCAAGAGACCCAGTACTTC. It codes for CASSQGRGLYQETQYF.

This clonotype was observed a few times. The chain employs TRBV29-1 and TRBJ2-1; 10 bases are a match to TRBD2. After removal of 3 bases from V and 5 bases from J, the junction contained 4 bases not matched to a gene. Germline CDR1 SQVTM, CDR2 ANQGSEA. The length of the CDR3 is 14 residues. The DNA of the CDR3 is TGCAGCGTTGAGGACGGACTAGCGGACAATGAGCAGTTCTTC. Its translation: CSVEDGLADNEQFF.

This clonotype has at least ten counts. The chain's CDR3 is CGLMSTDTQYF. The CDR3 region has the DNA TGCGGACTGATGAGCACAGATACGCAGTATTTT. The rearrangement uses TRBV20-1 and TRBJ2-3; the D gene is possibly TRBD2 (5 bases). Looked up from germline, CDR1 is DFQATT and CDR2 is SNEGSKA (reference sequence). The CDR3 has 11 amino acids.

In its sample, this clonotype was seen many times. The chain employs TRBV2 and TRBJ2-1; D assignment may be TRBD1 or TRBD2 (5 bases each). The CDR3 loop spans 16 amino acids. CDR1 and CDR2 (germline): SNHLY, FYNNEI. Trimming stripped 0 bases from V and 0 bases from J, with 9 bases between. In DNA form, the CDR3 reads TGTGCCAGCAGTGAAGCTGGGGGAAGCTCCTACAATGAGCAGTTCTTC. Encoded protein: CASSEAGGSSYNEQFF.

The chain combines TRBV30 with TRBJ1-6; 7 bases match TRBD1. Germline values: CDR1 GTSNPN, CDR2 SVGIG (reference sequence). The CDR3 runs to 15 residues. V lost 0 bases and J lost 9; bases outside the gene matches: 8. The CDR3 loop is CAWSVPRGGVSPLHF. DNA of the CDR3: TGTGCCTGGAGTGTACCCAGGGGGGGGGTTTCACCCCTCCACTTT. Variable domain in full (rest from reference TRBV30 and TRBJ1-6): SQTIHQWPATLVQPVGSPLSLECTVEGTSNPNLYWYRQAAGRGLQLLFYSVGIGQISSEVPQNLSASRPQDRQFILSSKKLLLSDSGFYLCAWSVPRGGVSPLHFGNGTRLTVT.

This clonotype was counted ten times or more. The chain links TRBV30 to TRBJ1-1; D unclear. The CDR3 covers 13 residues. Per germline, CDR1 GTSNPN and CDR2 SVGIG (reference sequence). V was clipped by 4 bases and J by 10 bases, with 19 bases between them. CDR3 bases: TGTGCCTGGACGTTCGACGACTTAGGGAGAGCTTTCTTT. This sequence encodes CAWTFDDLGRAFF.

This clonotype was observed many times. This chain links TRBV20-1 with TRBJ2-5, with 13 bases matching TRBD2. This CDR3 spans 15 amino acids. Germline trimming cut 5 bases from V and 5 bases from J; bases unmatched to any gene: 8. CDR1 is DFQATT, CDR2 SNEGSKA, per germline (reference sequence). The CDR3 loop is CSAGLAGVRMETQYF. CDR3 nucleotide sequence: TGCAGTGCTGGACTAGCGGGAGTTCGGATGGAGACCCAGTACTTC.

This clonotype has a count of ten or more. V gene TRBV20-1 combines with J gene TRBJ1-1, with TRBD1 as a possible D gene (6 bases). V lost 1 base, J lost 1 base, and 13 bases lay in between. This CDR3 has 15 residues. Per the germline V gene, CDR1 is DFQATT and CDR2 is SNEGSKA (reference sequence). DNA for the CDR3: TGCAGTGCTAGAGCTGCGACAGGTTGGAACACTGAAGCTTTCTTT. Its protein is CSARAATGWNTEAFF.